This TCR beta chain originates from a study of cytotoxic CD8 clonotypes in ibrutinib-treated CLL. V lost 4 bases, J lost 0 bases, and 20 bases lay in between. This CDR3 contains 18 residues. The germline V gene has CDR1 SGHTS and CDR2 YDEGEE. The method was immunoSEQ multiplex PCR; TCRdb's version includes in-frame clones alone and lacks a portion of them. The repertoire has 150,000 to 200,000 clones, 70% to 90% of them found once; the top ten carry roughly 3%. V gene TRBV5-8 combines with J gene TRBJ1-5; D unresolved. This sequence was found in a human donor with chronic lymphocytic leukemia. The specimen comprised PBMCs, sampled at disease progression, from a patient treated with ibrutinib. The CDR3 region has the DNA TGTGCCAGCAGCCTAATCCCGGGATATCGATATAGCAATCAGCCCCAGCATTTT. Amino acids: CASSLIPGYRYSNQPQHF.